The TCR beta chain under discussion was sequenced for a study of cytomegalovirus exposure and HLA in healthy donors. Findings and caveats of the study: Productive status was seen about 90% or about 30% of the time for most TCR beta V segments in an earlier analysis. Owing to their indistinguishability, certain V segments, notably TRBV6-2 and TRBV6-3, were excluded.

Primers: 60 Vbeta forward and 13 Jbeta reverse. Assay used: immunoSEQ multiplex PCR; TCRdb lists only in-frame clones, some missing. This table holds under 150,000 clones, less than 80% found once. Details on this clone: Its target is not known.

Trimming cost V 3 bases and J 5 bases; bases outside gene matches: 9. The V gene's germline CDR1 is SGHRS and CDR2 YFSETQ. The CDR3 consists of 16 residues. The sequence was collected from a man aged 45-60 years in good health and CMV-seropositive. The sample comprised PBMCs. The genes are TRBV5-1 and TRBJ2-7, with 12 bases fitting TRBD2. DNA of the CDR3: TGCGCCAGCAGCTCCTCTCTAGCGGGAGGGCCCCACGAGCAGTACTTC. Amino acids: CASSSSLAGGPHEQYF.